The next 17 T cell receptor beta chains were all read from a single sample in a study of cytomegalovirus exposure and HLA in healthy donors. The PCR employed 60 Vbeta primers together with 13 Jbeta primers. Produced via immunoSEQ multiplex PCR; TCRdb's table is partial and in-frame only. The table has 110,000 to 150,000 clones, approximately 83% seen once. Sequenced material: PBMCs. The receptors shown here come from a man in his forties or fifties in good health and CMV-seropositive.

This chain uses TRBV5-8 with TRBJ1-4; TRBD1 agrees at 8 bases. V shed 4 bases, J shed 5 bases, and the junction held 10 bases outside the gene matches. Germline assignment: CDR1 SGHTS and CDR2 YDEGEE. The CDR3 is 16 residues long. CDR3 amino acids: CASSTGQDGWNEKLFF. Written as DNA, the CDR3 is TGTGCCAGCAGCACGGGACAGGACGGCTGGAATGAAAAACTGTTTTTT.

V and J are TRBV5-6 and TRBJ2-1; D possibly corresponds to TRBD2 (5 bases). The length of the CDR3 is 15 residues. Trimming shortened V by 0 bases and J by 6 bases, and 13 bases separated the two germline ends. Germline CDR1 reads SGHDT; CDR2 reads YYEEEE. CDR3 bases: TGTGCCAGCAGCTTGGCGGCTAGCCCGCTCAATGAGCAGTTCTTC. The encoded protein is CASSLAASPLNEQFF.

The V and J genes are TRBV2 and TRBJ1-4; weak D call: TRBD1 (6 bases). Trimming pared 5 bases from V and 7 bases from J, leaving 11 bases between. The CDR3 length is 13 residues. CDR1 and CDR2 from the germline V gene are SNHLY and FYNNEI. CDR3 nucleotide sequence: TGTGCCAGCAGTTCCGGGACACTTGAAAAACTGTTTTTT. Translated: CASSSGTLEKLFF.

This chain links TRBV19 with TRBJ2-1, with D possibly matching TRBD1 (5 bases). CDR1 LNHDA and CDR2 SQIVND come from the germline V gene (reference sequence). The ends were cut back, 6 bases at V and 8 bases at J, with 17 bases in the middle. The CDR3 runs 14 residues. In DNA, the CDR3 is TGTGCCAGTAGATACAGGAGTCTAAGCGATGAGCAGTTCTTC. It translates to CASRYRSLSDEQFF.

The genes are TRBV4-1 and TRBJ1-5; no clear D gene. Trimming removed 4 bases at V and 2 bases at J, with 15 bases between. The length of the CDR3 is 16 residues. Germline V gene sequence: CDR1 MGHRA, CDR2 YSYEKL. CDR3 sequence reads: CASSLSQNSRNQPQHF. The CDR3 coding sequence is TGCGCCAGCAGCCTTTCGCAGAACAGCCGCAATCAGCCCCAGCATTTT.

The rearrangement joins TRBV18 to TRBJ2-1, with 11 bases lining up with TRBD2. This CDR3 comprises 13 residues. Germline V gene lookup returns CDR1 KGHSH and CDR2 LQKENI. V was pared by 5 bases and J by 9 bases, with 3 bases of the junction left unmatched. The chain's CDR3 is CASSVGTSGEQFF. The CDR3, as DNA: TGTGCCAGCTCAGTCGGGACTAGCGGTGAGCAGTTCTTC. Combining the CDR3 with reference TRBV18 and TRBJ2-1 gives the whole variable domain NAGVMQNPRHLVRRRGQEARLRCSPMKGHSHVYWYRQLPEEGLKFMVYLQKENIIDESGMPKERFSAEFPKEGPSILRIQQVVRGDSAAYFCASSVGTSGEQFFGPGTRLTVL.

The V call is TRBV7-8, the J call TRBJ2-5; D possibly corresponds to TRBD2 (5 bases). Trimming took 6 bases from V and 1 from J, leaving 9 bases between them. This CDR3 is 13 amino acids long. Germline lookup yields CDR1 SGHVS and CDR2 FQNEAQ. CDR3: CASRERIQETQYF. Written as DNA, the CDR3 is TGTGCCAGCAGAGAGCGGATCCAAGAGACCCAGTACTTC.

The chain has TRBV7-2 and TRBJ2-5, with 10 nucleotides matching TRBD2. CDR3 length: 14 residues. Germline loops: CDR1 SGHTA, CDR2 FQGNSA. V was pared by 5 bases and J by 3 bases, with 3 bases of the junction left unmatched. Written as DNA, the CDR3 is TGTGCCAGCAGCCCAACTAGCGGGGAAGAGACCCAGTACTTC. Translation gives CASSPTSGEETQYF.

The chain recombines TRBV30 with TRBJ2-2; 8 nucleotides align to TRBD2. With 3 bases clipped from V and 6 bases from J, the junction kept 3 bases outside the gene matches. The CDR3 contains 13 residues. CDR1 GTSNPN and CDR2 SVGIG come from the germline V gene (reference sequence). CDR3 in DNA: TGTGCCTGGAGGGCGGGAGGTGCCGGGGAGCTGTTTTTT. Amino acid sequence: CAWRAGGAGELFF.

This clone appeared once. V usage is TRBV2 and J usage is TRBJ1-1; 11 nucleotides align to TRBD1. This CDR3 is 12 amino acids long. CDR1 is SNHLY and CDR2 is FYNNEI in the germline V gene. J gave up 10 bases and V 4 bases, and 2 bases lay outside the gene matches. CDR3 coding DNA: TGTGCCAGCAGTGGGGGGACAGGGGGAGCTTTCTTT. It yields the protein CASSGGTGGAFF.

The chain joins TRBV14 to TRBJ1-1, with unresolved D. This CDR3 has 15 residues. V shed 2 bases and J shed 4 bases, with 14 bases lying between them. Germline CDR1 is SGHDN and CDR2 is FVKESK. The CDR3 sequence is CASSQTHRPGTEAFF. DNA of the CDR3: TGTGCCAGCAGCCAAACACATCGACCGGGCACTGAAGCTTTCTTT.

The chain is built from TRBV5-1 and TRBJ1-6, with TRBD1 matching over 8 bases. CDR1 and CDR2 from the germline V gene are SGHRS and YFSETQ. The V and J ends lost 4 bases and 9 bases, in that order; junction bases with no gene match: 6. The CDR3 covers 14 residues. CDR3 bases: TGCGCCAGCAGCAACGGACAGGGAAGTTCACCCCTCCACTTT. Translating it yields CASSNGQGSSPLHF.

This clone was observed a single time. The J gene is TRBJ2-5, the V gene TRBV27, with 9 bases that match TRBD1. The assigned J gene may be wrong: the sequence end matches TRBJ2-7 better. Per germline, CDR1 MNHEY and CDR2 SMNVEV (reference sequence). CDR3 size: 14 residues. The CDR3 spells CASSFGTGPYEQYF. The CDR3 bases are TGTGCCAGCAGTTTCGGGACAGGGCCCTACGAGCAGTACTTC.

V is TRBV11-2 and J is TRBJ1-3, with D possibly being TRBD1 (6 bases). Germline CDR1 is SGHAT and CDR2 is FQNNGV. This CDR3 has 15 amino acids. V shed 2 bases and J shed 2 bases, with 10 bases lying between them. The CDR3 region is CASSLLQGAGNTIYF. CDR3 bases: TGTGCCAGCAGCTTACTACAGGGCGCTGGAAACACCATATATTTT.

In DNA form, the CDR3 reads TGTGCCAGTAGTATAAATGCGGGGCAGATGAACACTGAAGCTTTCTTT. This codes for CASSINAGQMNTEAFF. The chain joins TRBV19 to TRBJ1-1; D is possibly TRBD1 (5 bases). Trimming cost V 2 bases and J 0 bases, with 13 bases left between them. Germline CDR1 is LNHDA and CDR2 is SQIVND (reference sequence). The length of the CDR3 is 16 residues.

The chain joins TRBV13 to TRBJ2-3; a weak D match, TRBD1 (5 bases). This CDR3 is 13 amino acids long. V shed 5 bases and J shed 4 bases, with 10 bases lying between them. Per germline, CDR1 PRHDT and CDR2 FYEKMQ (reference sequence). The DNA for the CDR3 is TGTGCCAGCAGCCCCTTAGGGGCAGATACGCAGTATTTT. Translating gives CASSPLGADTQYF. Variable domain in full (rest from reference TRBV13 and TRBJ2-3): AAGVIQSPRHLIKEKRETATLKCYPIPRHDTVYWYQQGPGQDPQFLISFYEKMQSDKGSIPDRFSAQQFSDYHSELNMSSLELGDSALYFCASSPLGADTQYFGPGTRLTVL.

The chain links TRBV5-1 to TRBJ2-7; the D gene is possibly TRBD2 (5 bases). Germline assignment: CDR1 SGHRS and CDR2 YFSETQ. Trimming cost V 3 bases and J 5 bases, with 18 bases left between them. This CDR3 comprises 15 residues. The CDR3 DNA reads TGCGCCAGCAGCTCTCTAAGCGGACCACCGGACGAGCAGTACTTC. Translation: CASSSLSGPPDEQYF.